The entry below gives a single TCR beta chain sequence along with its context. This clonotype has just a few counts. It lacks a known antigen. The sample holds no much larger clone one base away, and base qualities are not on file. The data were obtained in a study of T cells after yellow fever vaccination (dated by TCRdb to the late 2010s). With respect to the entire study: Libraries from fractions with low cell numbers were prepared with the SMART-Seq v4 Ultra Low Input RNA kit. Blood was drawn at multiple timepoints before and after primary and secondary immunization, with bulk PBMC replicates and cell subsets isolated. Two healthy male donors, one aged 18 to 30 and one aged 30 to 40 years, were included in the cohort. Bulk TCR alpha and beta repertoires were sequenced longitudinally to track T-cell clones before and after primary and booster YFV17D yellow fever vaccination.

The label giving this sample's treatment or condition can be read as: live attenuated yellow fever vaccine strain. At each blood-draw timepoint, two biological replicates of bulk PBMCs were collected. A standard Ficoll-Paque protocol was used to isolate PBMCs from peripheral blood. TriZol was used to extract RNA from bulk PBMCs, from CD4 and CD8 fractions, and from dextramer-positive and dextramer-negative fractions. The junction carries 13 bases between V and J, which are trimmed by 1 base and 7 bases respectively. The germline V gene (reference sequence) supplies CDR1 DFQATT and CDR2 SNEGSKA. Its CDR3 holds 14 amino acids, cysteine through phenylalanine. The read is trimmed to its CDR3 DNA, 42 bases read in frame from base 1. Study-wide findings and limitations: A small fraction of clonotypes showed up in both the CD4 and CD8 compartments, probably as a result of convergent recombination. Computational filtering was required because FACS-sorted repertoires could contain abundant contaminating clonotypes from the bulk population. After the booster, most clones that had expanded after primary vaccination were detected again (about 97% of CD4 and 70% to 90% of CD8), suggesting broad maintenance of memory. Compared with the primary T-cell response, the secondary T-cell response was weaker but faster, peaking on day 5 rather than day 15. Only two donors were included in the study, so the extent to which the findings can be generalized is limited.

The sequencer listed for this sample is Illumina NovaSeq 6000. TCR cDNA was synthesized by 5'RACE template switching, which introduced a universal primer site and unique molecular identifiers. Priming for cDNA synthesis came from both the TCR alpha and TCR beta constant segments. Two PCR steps were used to amplify libraries, with sample barcodes and sequencing adapters being added in the second step. Sequencing of libraries was performed on Illumina HiSeq 2500 (2x100 bp) or NovaSeq (2x150 bp). Concerning the study's data processing: Demultiplexing of reads and collapsing into UMI consensus sequences were performed with MIGEC, and V(D)J alignment was carried out with MiXCR. Clonotypes responding to the vaccine were identified with edgeR on replicate PBMC samples, with the criteria of FDR below 0.01 and a log2 fold change above 5 up to day 15. Each bulk clonotype was labeled CD4 or CD8 based on which sequenced repertoire, CD4 or CD8, contained the clonotype at higher abundance. TCRdb applied fastp at Q25 and MiXCR to the public reads, then kept only in-frame beta chains. Rows are unified per CDR3 protein, each entry keeping the most common DNA and genes. TCRdb's processing, not the authors', yielded these V and J calls. Present in this sample are hundreds of thousands of distinct CDR3 sequences, over 15% of which were seen just once. Over 15% of the sample is held by the ten biggest clonotypes.

The sequence is built from TRBV20-1 and TRBJ1-4; the D gene assignment is ambiguous. The sequencing here drew on PBMCs, taken before the yellow fever booster vaccination. This TCR was recovered from a man between 18 and 29 years old who received the YFV17D yellow fever vaccine. The CDR3 region reads CSARGTGVGEKLFF. The nucleotides are TGCAGTGCTAGAGGGACGGGAGTCGGTGAAAAACTGTTTTTT.